A selection of T cell receptor delta chains follows, all from one sample in a study of γδ T cells in repeated Plasmodium falciparum infection. TCRdb reprocessed the multiplex PCR reads using CATT. Of approximately 60,000 delta-chain clones in the sample, around 1.7% were seen once. Sequencing was done on a sample of gamma-delta T cells from blood. These receptor sequences come from a pool of human donors (malaria-infected and uninfected, not separated). CDR3s include the opening cysteine and the closing phenylalanine or tryptophan. A D gene is named only where the DNA matches it firmly. Sizes are listed as how often the clone was seen (once, few, many) or a class if it is expanded.

D gene,V gene,clone size,J gene,CDR3 protein,CDR3 DNA
.,TRDV1,many,TRDJ1,CALGEFPPYTDKLIF,TGTGCTCTTGGGGAATTTCCCCCATATACCGATAAACTCATCTTT
TRDD3,TRDV3,many,TRDJ1,CAFPSPAPSTGGDYTDKLIF,TGTGCCTTTCCTTCTCCTGCTCCTAGTACTGGGGGAGATTACACCGATAAACTCATCTTT
TRDD3,TRDV2,medium-sized,TRDJ1,CACEKEPIGVFTGGPYTDKLIF,TGTGCCTGTGAAAAGGAACCAATCGGGGTATTTACTGGGGGGCCGTACACCGATAAACTCATCTTT
.,TRDV1,many,TRDJ1,CALGFLHVRYKLIF,TGTGCTCTTGGGTTTCTCCACGTTCGGTATAAACTCATCTTT
.,TRDV1,many,TRDJ1,CALGERRGTGPGWTDKLIF,TGTGCTCTTGGGGAAAGGCGAGGTACTGGGCCCGGGTGGACCGATAAACTCATCTTT
.,TRDV1,many,TRDJ1,CALGEIIPSWGSYTDKLIF,TGTGCTCTTGGGGAAATAATCCCTTCCTGGGGATCGTACACCGATAAACTCATCTTT
.,TRDV1,medium-sized,TRDJ1,CALGETYLGTATDKLIF,TGTGCTCTTGGGGAGACATACTTGGGGACGGCCACCGATAAACTCATCTTT
TRDD2,TRDV3,medium-sized,TRDJ1,CAFRMFEAFLRDWGSPTDKLIF,TGTGCCTTTAGAATGTTCGAAGCCTTCCTACGAGATTGGGGGTCCCCAACCGATAAACTCATCTTT
TRDD3,TRDV1,many,TRDJ1,CALGELGRVWGIRHPSHSYTDKLIF,TGTGCTCTTGGGGAACTCGGGCGCGTCTGGGGGATACGCCATCCTTCCCATTCGTACACCGATAAACTCATCTTT
TRDD3,TRDV1,many,TRDJ2,CSLGDVIGGYDLTAQLFF,TGTTCTCTTGGGGATGTCATTGGGGGATACGACTTGACAGCACAACTCTTCTTT
TRDD3,TRDV1,many,TRDJ1,CALGERSLVRHLLGDNVYEHKLIF,TGTGCTCTTGGGGAACGCAGCCTTGTTCGACATTTGTTGGGGGATAACGTTTATGAGCATAAACTCATCTTT
TRDD3,TRDV1,many,TRDJ1,CALGETFGSYEEAGGYADKLIF,TGTGCTCTTGGGGAAACCTTTGGTTCCTACGAAGAAGCTGGGGGATACGCCGATAAACTCATCTTT
TRDD3,TRDV1,many,TRDJ1,CALGERLRGYGTDKLIF,TGTGCTCTTGGGGAACGCCTAAGGGGATACGGAACCGATAAACTCATCTTT